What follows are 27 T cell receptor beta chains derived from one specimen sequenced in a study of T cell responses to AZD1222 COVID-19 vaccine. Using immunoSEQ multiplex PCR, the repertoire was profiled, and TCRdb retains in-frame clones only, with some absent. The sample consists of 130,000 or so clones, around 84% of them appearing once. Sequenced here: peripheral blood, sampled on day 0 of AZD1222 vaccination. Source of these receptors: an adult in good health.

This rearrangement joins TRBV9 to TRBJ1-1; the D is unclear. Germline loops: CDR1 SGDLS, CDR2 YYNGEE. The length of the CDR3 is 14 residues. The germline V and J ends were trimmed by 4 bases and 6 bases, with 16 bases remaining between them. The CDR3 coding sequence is TGTGCCAGCAGCCCGTCGAATAGGGCCGCTGAAGCTTTCTTT. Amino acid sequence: CASSPSNRAAEAFF.

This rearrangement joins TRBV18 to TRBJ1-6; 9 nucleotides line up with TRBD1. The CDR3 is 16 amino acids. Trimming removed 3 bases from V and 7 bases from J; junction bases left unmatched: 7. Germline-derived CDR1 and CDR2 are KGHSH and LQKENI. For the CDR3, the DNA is TGTGCCAGCTCACCCCTACCGGACAGGGGAAATTCACCCCTCCACTTT. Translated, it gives CASSPLPDRGNSPLHF.

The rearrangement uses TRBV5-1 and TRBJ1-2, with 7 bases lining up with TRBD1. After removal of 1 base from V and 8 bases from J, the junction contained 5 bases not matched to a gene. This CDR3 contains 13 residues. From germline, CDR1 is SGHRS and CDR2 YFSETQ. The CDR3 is CASSLRDRDGYTF. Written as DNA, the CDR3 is TGCGCCAGCAGCTTGCGCGACAGGGACGGCTACACCTTC.

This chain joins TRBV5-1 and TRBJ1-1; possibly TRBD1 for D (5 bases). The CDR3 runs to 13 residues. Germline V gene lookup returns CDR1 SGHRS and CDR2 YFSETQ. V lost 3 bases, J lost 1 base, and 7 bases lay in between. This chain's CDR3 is CASSSGQNTEAFF. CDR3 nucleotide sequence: TGCGCCAGCAGCTCCGGACAGAACACTGAAGCTTTCTTT. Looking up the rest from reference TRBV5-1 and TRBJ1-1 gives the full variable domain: KAGVTQTPRYLIKTRGQQVTLSCSPISGHRSVSWYQQTPGQGLQFLFEYFSETQRNKGNFPGRFSGRQFSNSRSEMNVSTLELGDSALYLCASSSGQNTEAFFGQGTRLTVV.

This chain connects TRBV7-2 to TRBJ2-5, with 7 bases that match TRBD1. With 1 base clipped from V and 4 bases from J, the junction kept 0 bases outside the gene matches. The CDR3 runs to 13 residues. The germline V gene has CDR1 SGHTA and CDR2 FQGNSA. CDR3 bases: TGTGCCAGCAGCTTAGACAGGGGAGAGACCCAGTACTTC. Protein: CASSLDRGETQYF.

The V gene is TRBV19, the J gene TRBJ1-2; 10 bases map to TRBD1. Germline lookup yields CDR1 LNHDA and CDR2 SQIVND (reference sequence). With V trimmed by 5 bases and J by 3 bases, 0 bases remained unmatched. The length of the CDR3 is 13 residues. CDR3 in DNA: TGTGCCAGTAGTGGGACAGGGGACTATGGCTACACCTTC. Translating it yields CASSGTGDYGYTF. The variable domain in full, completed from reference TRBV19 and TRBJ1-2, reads DGGITQSPKYLFRKEGQNVTLSCEQNLNHDAMYWYRQDPGQGLRLIYYSQIVNDFQKGDIAEGYSVSREKKESFPLTVTSAQKNPTAFYLCASSGTGDYGYTFGSGTRLTVV.

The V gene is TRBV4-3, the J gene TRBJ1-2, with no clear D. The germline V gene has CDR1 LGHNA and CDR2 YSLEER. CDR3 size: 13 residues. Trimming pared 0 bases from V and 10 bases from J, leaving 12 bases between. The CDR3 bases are TGCGCCAGCAGCCAAGATCTTTTTGTGGACTACACCTTC. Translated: CASSQDLFVDYTF.

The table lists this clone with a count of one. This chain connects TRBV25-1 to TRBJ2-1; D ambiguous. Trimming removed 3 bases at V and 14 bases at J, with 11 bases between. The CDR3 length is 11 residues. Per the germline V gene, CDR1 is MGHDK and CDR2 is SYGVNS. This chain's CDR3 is CASSDIETEFF. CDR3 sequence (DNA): TGTGCCAGCAGTGATATCGAAACGGAGTTCTTC.

The CDR3 DNA follows: TGTGCCAGCAGCTTAGGGAACACAGATACGCAGTATTTT. It translates to CASSLGNTDTQYF. The chain has TRBV11-2 and TRBJ2-3; D remains ambiguous. V lost 1 base, J lost 2 bases, and 4 bases lay in between. The germline gives CDR1 SGHAT, CDR2 FQNNGV. CDR3 length equals 13 residues.

As DNA, the CDR3 is TGTGCCAGCAGCGATGTCCGGGAGAACACTGAAGCTTTCTTT. Protein sequence: CASSDVRENTEAFF. This chain links TRBV28 with TRBJ1-1, with D unresolved. Germline V gene lookup returns CDR1 MDHEN and CDR2 SYDVKM. The CDR3 runs to 14 residues. V was cut by 6 bases and J by 1 base, with 12 bases left in between.

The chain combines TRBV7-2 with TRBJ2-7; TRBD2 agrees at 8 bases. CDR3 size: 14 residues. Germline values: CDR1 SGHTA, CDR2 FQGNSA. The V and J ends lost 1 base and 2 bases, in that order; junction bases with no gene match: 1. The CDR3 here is CASSLGAGAYEQYF. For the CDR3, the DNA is TGTGCCAGCAGCTTAGGAGCGGGGGCCTACGAGCAGTACTTC.

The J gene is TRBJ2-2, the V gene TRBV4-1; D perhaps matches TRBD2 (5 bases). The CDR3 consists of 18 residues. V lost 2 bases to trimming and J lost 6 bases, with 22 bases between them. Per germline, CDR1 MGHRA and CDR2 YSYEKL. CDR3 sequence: CASSQPAREPRLAGELFF. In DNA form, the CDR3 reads TGCGCCAGCAGCCAACCCGCGAGGGAGCCCCGCTTGGCCGGGGAGCTGTTTTTT.

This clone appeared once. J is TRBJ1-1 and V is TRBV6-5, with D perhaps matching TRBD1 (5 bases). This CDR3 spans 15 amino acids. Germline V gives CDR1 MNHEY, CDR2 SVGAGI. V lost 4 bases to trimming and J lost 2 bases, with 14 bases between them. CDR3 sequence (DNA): TGTGCCAGCAGTTCCGCGGGGGATAGAAACACTGAAGCTTTCTTT. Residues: CASSSAGDRNTEAFF.

CDR3 sequence: CVRSFESAVIYYEQYF. In DNA, the CDR3 is TGTGTCAGAAGCTTTGAGTCCGCCGTAATCTACTACGAGCAGTACTTC. V gene TRBV7-5 combines with J gene TRBJ2-7; the table calls TRBD2, which could not be checked here. TRBV7-5 is shown as a pseudogene. The CDR3 spans 16 residues.

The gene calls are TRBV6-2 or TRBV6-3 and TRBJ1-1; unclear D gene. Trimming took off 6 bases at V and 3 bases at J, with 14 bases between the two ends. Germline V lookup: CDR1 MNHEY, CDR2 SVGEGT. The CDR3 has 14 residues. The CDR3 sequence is CASSWTLRDTEAFF. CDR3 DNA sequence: TGTGCCAGCAGCTGGACCCTAAGGGACACTGAAGCTTTCTTT.

This CDR3 reads CASSLALDSYSNQPQHF. CDR3 coding DNA: TGTGCCAGCAGCTTGGCTTTAGACAGCTATAGCAATCAGCCCCAGCATTTT. The chain combines TRBV5-8 with TRBJ1-5, with a weak D call TRBD1 (5 bases). Trimming shortened V by 0 bases and J by 0 bases, and 13 bases separated the two germline ends. This CDR3 spans 17 amino acids. CDR1 is SGHTS, CDR2 YDEGEE, per germline.

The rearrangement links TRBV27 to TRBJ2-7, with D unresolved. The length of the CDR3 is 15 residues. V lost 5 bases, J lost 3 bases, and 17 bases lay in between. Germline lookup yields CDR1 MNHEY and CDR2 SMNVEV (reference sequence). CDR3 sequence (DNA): TGTGCCAGCAGTGCAACCGGTCCCCCACTCTACGAGCAGTACTTC. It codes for CASSATGPPLYEQYF.

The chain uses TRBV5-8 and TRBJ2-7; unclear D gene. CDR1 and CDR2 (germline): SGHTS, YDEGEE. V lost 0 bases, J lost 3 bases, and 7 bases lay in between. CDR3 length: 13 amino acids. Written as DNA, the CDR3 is TGTGCCAGCAGCTTGGGACTTAACTACGAGCAGTACTTC. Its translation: CASSLGLNYEQYF.

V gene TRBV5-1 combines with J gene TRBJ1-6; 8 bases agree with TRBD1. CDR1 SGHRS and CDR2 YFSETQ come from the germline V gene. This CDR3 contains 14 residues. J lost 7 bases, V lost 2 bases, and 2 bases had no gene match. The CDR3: CASSFRDRNSPLHF. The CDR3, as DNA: TGCGCCAGCAGCTTCCGGGACAGGAATTCACCCCTCCACTTT.

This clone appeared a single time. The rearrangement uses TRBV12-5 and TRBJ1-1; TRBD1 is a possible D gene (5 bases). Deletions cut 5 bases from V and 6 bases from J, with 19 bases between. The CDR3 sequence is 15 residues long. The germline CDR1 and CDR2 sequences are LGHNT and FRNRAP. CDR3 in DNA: TGTGCTAGTGGTCCCGGGACGGGAAGTTGGTCTGAAGCTTTCTTT. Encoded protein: CASGPGTGSWSEAFF.

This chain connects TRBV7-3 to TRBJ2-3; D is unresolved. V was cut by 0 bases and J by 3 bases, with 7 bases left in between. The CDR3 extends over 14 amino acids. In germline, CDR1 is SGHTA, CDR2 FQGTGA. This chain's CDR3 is CASSLTGRTDTQYF. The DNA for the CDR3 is TGTGCCAGCAGCTTAACTGGTCGGACAGATACGCAGTATTTT.

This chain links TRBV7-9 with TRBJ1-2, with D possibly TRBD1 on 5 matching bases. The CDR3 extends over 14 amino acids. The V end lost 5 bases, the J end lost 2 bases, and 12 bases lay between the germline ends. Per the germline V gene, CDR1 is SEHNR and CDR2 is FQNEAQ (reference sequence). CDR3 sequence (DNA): TGTGCCAGCAGCACGACAGTCCCAAACTATGGCTACACCTTC. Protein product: CASSTTVPNYGYTF.

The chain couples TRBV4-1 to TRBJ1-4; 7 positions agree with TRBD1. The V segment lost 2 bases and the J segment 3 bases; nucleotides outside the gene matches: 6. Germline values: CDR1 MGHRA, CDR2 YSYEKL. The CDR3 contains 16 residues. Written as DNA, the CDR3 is TGCGCCAGCAGCCAAAGGGCGACAGGGTCTAATGAAAAACTGTTTTTT. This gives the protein CASSQRATGSNEKLFF.

The CDR3 region has the DNA TGCGCCAGCAGCCCCGGTCCTAAGTCAGACAGGGTCAAAAACATTCAGTACTTC. Amino acids: CASSPGPKSDRVKNIQYF. The chain combines TRBV5-1 with TRBJ2-4; TRBD1 matches 7 bases. Germline CDR1 and CDR2: SGHRS and YFSETQ. The CDR3 totals 18 residues. J gave up 3 bases and V 4 bases, and 16 bases lay outside the gene matches. The full variable domain, in which reference TRBV5-1 and TRBJ2-4 provide the parts outside the CDR3, is KAGVTQTPRYLIKTRGQQVTLSCSPISGHRSVSWYQQTPGQGLQFLFEYFSETQRNKGNFPGRFSGRQFSNSRSEMNVSTLELGDSALYLCASSPGPKSDRVKNIQYFGAGTRLSVL.

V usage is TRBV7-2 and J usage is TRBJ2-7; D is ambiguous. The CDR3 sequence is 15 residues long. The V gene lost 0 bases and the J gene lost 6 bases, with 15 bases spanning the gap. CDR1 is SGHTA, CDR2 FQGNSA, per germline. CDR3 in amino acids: CASSLALGERAEQYF. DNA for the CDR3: TGTGCCAGCAGCTTAGCGCTGGGTGAACGAGCCGAGCAGTACTTC.

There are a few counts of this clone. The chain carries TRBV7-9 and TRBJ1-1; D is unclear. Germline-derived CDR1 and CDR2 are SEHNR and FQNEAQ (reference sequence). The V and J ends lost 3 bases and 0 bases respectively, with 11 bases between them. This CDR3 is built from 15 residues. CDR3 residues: CASSFGVEVNTEAFF. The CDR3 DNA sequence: TGTGCCAGCAGCTTCGGTGTGGAGGTGAACACTGAAGCTTTCTTT.

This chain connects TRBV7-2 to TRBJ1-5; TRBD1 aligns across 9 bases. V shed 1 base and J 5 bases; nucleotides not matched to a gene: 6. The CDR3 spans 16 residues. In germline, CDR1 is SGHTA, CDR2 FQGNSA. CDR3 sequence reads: CASSLGGTGIDQPQHF. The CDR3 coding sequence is TGTGCCAGCAGCTTAGGGGGGACAGGGATCGATCAGCCCCAGCATTTT.